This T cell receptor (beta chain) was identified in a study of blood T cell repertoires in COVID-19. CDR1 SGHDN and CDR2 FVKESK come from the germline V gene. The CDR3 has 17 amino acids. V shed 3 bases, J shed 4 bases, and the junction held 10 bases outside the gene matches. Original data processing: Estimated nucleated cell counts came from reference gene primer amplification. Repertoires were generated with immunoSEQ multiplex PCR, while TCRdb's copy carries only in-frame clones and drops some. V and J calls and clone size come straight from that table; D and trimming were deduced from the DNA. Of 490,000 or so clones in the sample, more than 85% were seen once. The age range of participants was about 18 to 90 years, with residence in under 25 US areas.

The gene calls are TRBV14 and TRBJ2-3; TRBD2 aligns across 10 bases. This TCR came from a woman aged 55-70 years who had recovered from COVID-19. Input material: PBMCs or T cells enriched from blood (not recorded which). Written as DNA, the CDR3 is TGTGCCAGCAGCCAGGGGCTCCGCGGGACTAGCGCAGATACGCAGTATTTT. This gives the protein CASSQGLRGTSADTQYF.